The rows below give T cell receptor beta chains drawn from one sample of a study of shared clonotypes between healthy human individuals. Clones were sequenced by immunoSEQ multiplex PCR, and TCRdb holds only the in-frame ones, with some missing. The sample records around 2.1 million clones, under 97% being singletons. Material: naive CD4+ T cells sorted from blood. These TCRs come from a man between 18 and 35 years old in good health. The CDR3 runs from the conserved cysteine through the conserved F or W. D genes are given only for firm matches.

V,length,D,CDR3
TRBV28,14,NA,CASSLGQMNTEAFF
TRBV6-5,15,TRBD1,CASSKRTGGNYGYTF
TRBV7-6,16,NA,CASSSLPGSGANVLTF
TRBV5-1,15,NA,CASSPQGSWAGELFF
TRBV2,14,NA,CASSEQRKNQPQHF
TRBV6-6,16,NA,CASSLPVATTYNEQFF
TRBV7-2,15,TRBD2,CASSPLAGGLYEQYF
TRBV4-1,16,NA,CASSQVGGKRGYGYTF
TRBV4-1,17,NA,CASSQDEVGPSNQPQHF
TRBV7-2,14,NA,CASSLGARTDTQYF
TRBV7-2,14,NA,CASSLEGLNTEAFF
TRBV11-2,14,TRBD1,CASSSRDRGNEQFF
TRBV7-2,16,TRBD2,CASSFTGGGLTGELFF
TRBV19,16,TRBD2,CASKGLAEPAPGEQYF
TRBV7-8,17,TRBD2,CASSLDGGLAGSYEQYF
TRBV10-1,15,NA,CASSESSAGNTEAFF
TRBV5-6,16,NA,CASSSPGGYYNSPLHF
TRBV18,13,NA,CASSRGAQYGYTF
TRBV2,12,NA,CASRLDSDTQYF
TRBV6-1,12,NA,CATSHGAYEQYF
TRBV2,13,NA,CASSGQANEKLFF
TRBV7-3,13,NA,CASSPSSGFEQYF
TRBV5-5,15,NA,CASSLAGVFNEKLFF
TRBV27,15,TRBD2,CASSRISGRGDEQFF
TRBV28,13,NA,CASSLRGKNEQYF
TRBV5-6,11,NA,CASSFANTIYF
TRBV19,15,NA,CASSPLGLAKNIQYF
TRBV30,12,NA,CAWSVLGDTQYF
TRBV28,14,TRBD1,CASKAGQLVSPLHF
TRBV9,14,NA,CASSVVEGASEAFF
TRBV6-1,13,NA,CAVRSWVNSPLHF
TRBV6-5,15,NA,CASSYEGGTWNEQFF
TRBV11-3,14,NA,CASREGTNTGELFF
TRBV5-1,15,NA,CASSLVSSGANVLTF
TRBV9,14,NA,CASSVGGTNQPQHF
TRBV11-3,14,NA,CASSLRGNSYEQYF
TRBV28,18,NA,CASSALGVGVWMNTEAFF
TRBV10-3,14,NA,CAISESGVAYEQYF
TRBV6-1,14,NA,CASSAEPGPYGYTF
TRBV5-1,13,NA,CASSTGQLYEQYF
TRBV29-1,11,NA,CSALRGYEQYF
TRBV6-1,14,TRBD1,CASRDRDSANTIYF
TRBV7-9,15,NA,CASSWGTGSNEKLFF
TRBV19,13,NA,CASTRSGDQPQHF
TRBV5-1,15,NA,CASSGSWGMNTEAFF
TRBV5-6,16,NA,CASSLASAGNYNEQFF
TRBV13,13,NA,CASSLGSNSGYTF
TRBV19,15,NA,CASSIRDPKNSPLHF
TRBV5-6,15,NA,CASSLRGGRVGELFF
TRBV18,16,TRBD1,CASSPGQGMMNTEAFF
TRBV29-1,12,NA,CSVSPEQETQYF
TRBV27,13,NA,CASSGTVDYEQYF
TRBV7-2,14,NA,CASSLGSEAYEQYF
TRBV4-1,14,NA,CASSQDATYNEQFF
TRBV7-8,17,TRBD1,CASSLGYRGNMNTEAFF
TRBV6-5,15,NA,CASTSLENSNQPQHF
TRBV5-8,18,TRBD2,CASSPASGVASSTDTQYF
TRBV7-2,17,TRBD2,CASSLVVIGLASNEQFF
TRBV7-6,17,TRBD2,CASSLLLAGIVGGELFF